The 18 T cell receptor beta chains below all came from one sample that was sequenced in a study of blood T cell repertoires in COVID-19. The table came from immunoSEQ multiplex PCR; TCRdb's copy has only in-frame clones and leaves some out. The table includes about 300,000 clones, approximately 86% detected once. Sequenced sample: peripheral blood. These receptor sequences come from a man aged 70 or older with acute or convalescent COVID-19.

This rearrangement joins TRBV23-1 to TRBJ1-5; 7 positions agree with TRBD1. TRBV23-1 counts as an open reading frame of uncertain function. The CDR3 covers 16 residues. V shed 2 bases, J shed 4 bases, and the junction held 8 bases outside the gene matches. The CDR3 here is CASSQVGTAINQPQHF. The CDR3 DNA follows: TGCGCCAGCAGTCAAGTGGGGACAGCCATAAATCAGCCCCAGCATTTT.

The gene calls are TRBV9 and TRBJ1-3, with a tentative D call TRBD1 (5 bases). The CDR3 extends over 15 amino acids. Germline V gene data show CDR1 as SGDLS and CDR2 as YYNGEE. V lost 4 bases and J 0 bases, leaving 11 bases between the germline ends. CDR3 amino acids: CASSPRQSSGNTIYF. The CDR3 coding sequence is TGTGCCAGCAGCCCAAGACAGAGCTCTGGAAACACCATATATTTT.

The V and J genes are TRBV7-2 and TRBJ1-3, with TRBD1 as a possible D gene (5 bases). This CDR3 is 16 amino acids long. Trimming removed 2 bases at V and 3 bases at J, with 14 bases between. Per the germline V gene, CDR1 is SGHTA and CDR2 is FQGNSA. CDR3 loop: CASSLLGRSSGNTIYF. The CDR3 DNA reads as TGTGCCAGCAGCTTATTGGGGCGATCAAGTGGAAACACCATATATTTT.

This chain joins TRBV7-2 and TRBJ2-1; maybe TRBD2 (6 bases). The CDR3 contains 16 residues. Trimming left V 6 bases short and J 6 bases short, with 21 bases between. Germline assignment: CDR1 SGHTA and CDR2 FQGNSA. Written as DNA, the CDR3 is TGTGCCAGCAGTCAATTTAGCGGACTGACCTTCAATGAGCAGTTCTTC. Its protein product is CASSQFSGLTFNEQFF.

The chain links TRBV7-8 to TRBJ2-5, with 7 bases that match TRBD2. This CDR3 comprises 17 residues. V lost 5 bases and J lost 5; bases outside the gene matches: 17. Germline V gene sequence: CDR1 SGHVS, CDR2 FQNEAQ. This chain's CDR3 is CASSHTSYRAGVETQYF. CDR3 DNA sequence: TGTGCCAGCAGCCACACCTCATACCGGGCGGGGGTCGAGACCCAGTACTTC.

The rearrangement links TRBV29-1 to TRBJ2-1; D is unresolved. Trimming shortened V by 4 bases and J by 6 bases, and 4 bases separated the two germline ends. CDR1 and CDR2 (germline): SQVTM, ANQGSEA. The CDR3 sequence is 10 residues long. CDR3 DNA sequence: TGCAGCGTTGCGGTCAATGAGCAGTTCTTC. Protein sequence: CSVAVNEQFF.

The chain combines TRBV7-2 with TRBJ2-1, with 7 bases lining up with TRBD2. Trimming removed 1 base from V and 8 bases from J; junction bases left unmatched: 14. This CDR3 has 17 residues. Germline CDR1 and CDR2: SGHTA and FQGNSA. CDR3 loop: CASSLGLWEGIGDEQFF. The CDR3 DNA follows: TGTGCCAGCAGCTTAGGGCTCTGGGAGGGAATTGGGGATGAGCAGTTCTTC.

This chain connects TRBV7-2 to TRBJ2-1; weak D call: TRBD2 (6 bases). V lost 3 bases, J lost 13 bases, and 19 bases lay in between. This CDR3 has 14 amino acids. Germline V gene sequence: CDR1 SGHTA, CDR2 FQGNSA. The CDR3 is CASSFLSGTSPQFF. In DNA form, the CDR3 reads TGTGCCAGCAGCTTTCTTTCAGGGACTTCGCCCCAGTTCTTC. The whole variable domain, remainder taken from reference TRBV7-2 and TRBJ2-1, is GAGVSQSPSNKVTEKGKDVELRCDPISGHTALYWYRQSLGQGLEFLIYFQGNSAPDKSGLPSDRFSAERTGGSVSTLTIQRTQQEDSAVYLCASSFLSGTSPQFFGPGTRLTVL.

V usage is TRBV14 and J usage is TRBJ2-1; tentatively, D is TRBD1 (6 bases). V dropped 4 bases and J dropped 11 bases, with 15 bases sitting between them. The CDR3 runs 13 residues. Germline CDR1 reads SGHDN; CDR2 reads FVKESK. This chain's CDR3 is CASSPLERGKQFF. Written as DNA, the CDR3 is TGTGCCAGCAGCCCATTGGAGAGGGGGAAGCAGTTCTTC. Filled out from reference TRBV14 and TRBJ2-1, the complete variable domain reads EAGVTQFPSHSVIEKGQTVTLRCDPISGHDNLYWYRRVMGKEIKFLLHFVKESKQDESGMPNNRFLAERTGGTYSTLKVQPAELEDSGVYFCASSPLERGKQFFGPGTRLTVL.

The rearrangement uses TRBV5-1 and TRBJ1-5, with D unresolved. The CDR3 runs 15 residues. Germline assignment: CDR1 SGHRS and CDR2 YFSETQ. V was shortened by 2 bases and J by 6 bases, with 15 bases between the two germline ends. For the CDR3, the DNA is TGCGCCAGCAGCTTAAGCGGGTTGGGTAGTCAGCCCCAGCATTTT. Its translation: CASSLSGLGSQPQHF.

A note on this clone: The sample contains more than one DNA sequence encoding this CDR3. This chain connects TRBV5-1 to TRBJ2-3; D ambiguous. The V and J ends lost 4 bases and 3 bases respectively, with 12 bases between them. The CDR3 spans 14 residues. Germline V gene data show CDR1 as SGHRS and CDR2 as YFSETQ. The CDR3 loop reads CASSLVSGTDTQYF. In DNA, the CDR3 is TGCGCCAGCAGCCTAGTGTCCGGGACAGATACGCAGTATTTT.

This chain connects TRBV28 to TRBJ2-1, with D uncertain. Per the germline V gene, CDR1 is MDHEN and CDR2 is SYDVKM. The CDR3 length is 15 residues. Trimming left V 1 base short and J 9 bases short, with 16 bases between. The chain's CDR3 is CASSLYGPGNGEQFF. The CDR3 DNA follows: TGTGCCAGCAGTTTATACGGTCCAGGTAACGGTGAGCAGTTCTTC. The full variable domain, its missing parts supplied by reference TRBV28 and TRBJ2-1, is DVKVTQSSRYLVKRTGEKVFLECVQDMDHENMFWYRQDPGLGLRLIYFSYDVKMKEKGDIPEGYSVSREKKERFSLILESASTNQTSMYLCASSLYGPGNGEQFFGPGTRLTVL.

The count of this clone is one. CDR3 in amino acids: CASSSPGGQVEAFF. DNA of the CDR3: TGTGCCAGCAGCTCACCTGGGGGACAGGTTGAAGCTTTCTTT. The J gene is TRBJ1-1, the V gene TRBV5-5; 8 bases agree with TRBD1. V shed 3 bases, J shed 7 bases, and the junction held 8 bases outside the gene matches. The germline V gene encodes CDR1 SGHKS and CDR2 YYEKEE (reference sequence). The CDR3 runs 14 residues. The full variable domain, in which reference TRBV5-5 and TRBJ1-1 provide the parts outside the CDR3, is DAGVTQSPTHLIKTRGQQVTLRCSPISGHKSVSWYQQVLGQGPQFIFQYYEKEERGRGNFPDRFSARQFPNYSSELNVNALLLGDSALYLCASSSPGGQVEAFFGQGTRLTVV.

The V gene is TRBV28, the J gene TRBJ2-1; D is possibly TRBD1 (7 bases). CDR1 MDHEN and CDR2 SYDVKM come from the germline V gene. The CDR3 extends over 16 amino acids. V dropped 6 bases and J dropped 8 bases, with 23 bases sitting between them. CDR3 DNA sequence: TGTGCCAGCAGCCCTACAGGGACAGTTGGCGGGGATGAGCAGTTCTTC. Amino acids: CASSPTGTVGGDEQFF.

The V gene is TRBV30, the J gene TRBJ2-7; D perhaps matches TRBD2 (6 bases). Germline CDR1 and CDR2: GTSNPN and SVGIG (reference sequence). Deletions cut 2 bases from V and 6 bases from J, with 11 bases between. This CDR3 region has 12 residues. The CDR3 DNA reads TGTGCCTGGAGTACGGGGGAGGCCGAGCAGTACTTC. This encodes CAWSTGEAEQYF.

J is TRBJ1-3 and V is TRBV6-5; D may be TRBD1 (5 bases). The CDR3 loop spans 14 amino acids. The V gene's germline CDR1 is MNHEY and CDR2 SVGAGI. Deletions cut 6 bases from V and 3 bases from J, with 12 bases between. CDR3 in amino acids: CASRGWGLGNTIYF. The CDR3 nucleotides read TGTGCCAGCAGAGGGTGGGGCCTTGGAAACACCATATATTTT.

Note on this clone: This sample also contains other DNA sequences that code for the same CDR3. V usage is TRBV6-2 or TRBV6-3 and J usage is TRBJ2-7, with 8 positions matching TRBD1. The CDR3 is made up of 14 amino acids. With 5 bases clipped from V and 0 bases from J, the junction kept 3 bases outside the gene matches. Germline V gene sequence: CDR1 MNHEY, CDR2 SVGEGT. In nucleotides, the CDR3 is TGTGCCAGCAGTACTACAGGGGGCTCCTACGAGCAGTACTTC. Translating it yields CASSTTGGSYEQYF.

The V call is TRBV28, the J call TRBJ2-2; 7 bases map to TRBD1. Germline CDR1 is MDHEN and CDR2 is SYDVKM. The CDR3 sequence is 15 residues long. The ends lost 5 bases at V and 3 bases at J; junction bases unmatched: 6. CDR3 loop: CASSPPTGYTGELFF. The CDR3 DNA reads TGTGCCAGCAGTCCCCCGACAGGGTACACCGGGGAGCTGTTTTTT.